The following is a T cell receptor beta chain sequence with its context. Antigen: not known. This specimen belongs to a study of CD8+CD57+ T cells in acquired aplastic anemia. Study context: Average CD4+ read depth in healthy donors was about 10.8 million reads. General study findings and limits: CD8+ Simpson's diversity showed no significant patient-control difference.

Profiling of TCR beta VDJ combinations and CDR3 sequences used genomic DNA as template. One entry per CDR3 protein results from TCRdb running MiXCR on the reads. Of fewer than 250,000 distinct CDR3 sequences in the sample, roughly half were seen once. This CDR3 region has 13 residues. V lost 1 base and J 6 bases, leaving 8 bases between the germline ends. Germline lookup yields CDR1 KGHDR and CDR2 SFDVKD. The chain links TRBV24-1 to TRBJ1-2, with D uncertain. The sequence was collected from a human donor in good health, serving as a control. The sequencing input was sorted CD4+, CD8+, or CD8+CD57+ T cells (not recorded which) from PBMCs. CDR3 region: CATSDLPGNGYTF. In DNA form, the CDR3 reads TGTGCCACCAGTGATTTACCGGGGAATGGCTACACCTTC.